This T cell receptor beta chain was sequenced in a study of blood T cell repertoires in COVID-19. Study overall: PBMCs, B-cell-depleted T cells, or T cells were the source of the cDNA or gDNA that made up the material.

Authors' processing steps: Amplification of reference gene primers provided the estimated nucleated cell counts. Produced via immunoSEQ multiplex PCR; TCRdb's table is partial and in-frame only. Clonal size and the V and J genes are those of that table, whereas D and trimming came from the DNA. The sample has roughly 150,000 clones, over 70% seen once. CDR3 size: 13 residues. V was clipped by 2 bases and J by 8 bases, with 10 bases between them. Germline V gene sequence: CDR1 SNHLY, CDR2 FYNNEI. Sequenced material: peripheral blood. The TCR sequence derives from a man in his 60s with acute or convalescent COVID-19. This sequence joins TRBV2 and TRBJ2-1; TRBD2 might be the D (5 bases). CDR3 DNA: TGTGCCAGCAGTGAACGGAGGATCTATGAGCAGTTCTTC. Translation gives CASSERRIYEQFF.